This T cell receptor (beta chain) was sequenced in a study of T cell responses to AZD1222 COVID-19 vaccine. The study's findings and limits: There were repertoire samples only from the period after the peak T cell response. Within unmutated variant regions lay the reported targets of nearly half of spike-specific TCRs. Dominant at 160-218 and 743-854, vaccine-associated CD4 TCRs also spanned spike. Clonal diversity was possibly underestimated; the donors were predominantly white British and more often female.

The CDR3 consists of 15 residues. The germline gives CDR1 MNHEY, CDR2 SMNVEV (reference sequence). The V end lost 9 bases, the J end lost 2 bases, and 19 bases lay between the germline ends. Sequencing was performed with immunoSEQ multiplex PCR; in TCRdb, only in-frame clones are kept and a portion is missing. The sample holds about 70,000 clones; 88% are singletons and the top ten take 4% to 5.5%. Regarding this clone: Its target is not known.

The source material was peripheral blood, sampled on day 0 of MenACWY control vaccination. This receptor was taken from an adult in good health. V is TRBV27 and J is TRBJ1-1, with D maybe TRBD1 (6 bases). The CDR3 loop is CARLVGGRVNTEAFF. CDR3 DNA: TGTGCCAGATTGGTAGGGGGGCGCGTAAACACTGAAGCTTTCTTT.